This T cell receptor (beta chain) was retrieved from a study of blood T cells in healthy people across ages. Study-level results: Researchers deemed the diversity estimates from one million T cells underestimates. PBMCs were not sorted, which prevented a conclusive comparison of naive versus antigen-experienced cells.

A second about 6 to 11 cycle PCR used barcoded and J-beta primers. MiXCR, applied by TCRdb to the 5' RACE reads, yields one record per CDR3 protein. The table includes 750,000 or so distinct CDR3 sequences, 20% to 30% detected once. This clonotype was counted a few times. Its target is unknown. A further study also used this sample, focusing on T cells of mothers and their children.

This clonotype was sampled from a boy aged 5-17 years in good health. The sample taken for sequencing was blood.

CDR3 region: CASSMTGQPNYGYTF. The CDR3 DNA reads TGTGCCAGCAGCATGACGGGACAGCCTAACTATGGCTACACCTTC. The chain carries TRBV7-9 and TRBJ1-2, with TRBD1 matching 7 bases. This CDR3 region has 15 residues. V was clipped by 5 bases and J by 0 bases; unmatched bases: 6. Germline CDR1 is SEHNR and CDR2 is FQNEAQ (reference sequence).